This T cell receptor (beta chain) appears in the sequencing data of a study of blood T cell repertoires in COVID-19. Trimming took 0 bases from V and 3 from J, leaving 8 bases between them. This CDR3 has 15 residues. Germline V gene lookup returns CDR1 LGHNA and CDR2 YSLEER. Profiling relied on immunoSEQ multiplex PCR, and the TCRdb table lists in-frame clones only, not all of them. The repertoire has about 70,000 clones, roughly four fifths of them found once; the top ten carry around 7%. This clone was observed a handful of times. This sequence joins TRBV4-3 and TRBJ1-4; D is unresolved. Sample: peripheral blood. This receptor was taken from a man younger than 45 with COVID-19, enrolled during active disease. The CDR3 protein is CASSQERAANEKLFF. DNA of the CDR3: TGCGCCAGCAGCCAAGAAAGAGCGGCTAATGAAAAACTGTTTTTT.